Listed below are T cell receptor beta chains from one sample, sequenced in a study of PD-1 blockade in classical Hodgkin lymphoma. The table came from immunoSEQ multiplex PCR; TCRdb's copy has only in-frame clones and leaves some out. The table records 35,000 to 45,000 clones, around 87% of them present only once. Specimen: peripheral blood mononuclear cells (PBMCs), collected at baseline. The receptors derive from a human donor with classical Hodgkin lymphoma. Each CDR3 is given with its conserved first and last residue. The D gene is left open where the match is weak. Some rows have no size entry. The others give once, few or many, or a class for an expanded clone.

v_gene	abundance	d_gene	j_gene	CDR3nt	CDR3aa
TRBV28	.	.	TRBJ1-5	TGTGCCAGCAGTTTCCCCCACGCGGGGTATCCCAATCAGCCCCAGCATTTT	CASSFPHAGYPNQPQHF
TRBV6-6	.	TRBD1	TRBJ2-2	TGTGCCAGCAGATCCCCCCAGGGGGCAGGCACCGGGGAGCTGTTTTTT	CASRSPQGAGTGELFF
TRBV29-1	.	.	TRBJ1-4	TGCAGCGTTGCCAACGTCGGGTCTCGACTGTTTTTT	CSVANVGSRLFF
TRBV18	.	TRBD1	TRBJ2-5	TGTGCCAGCTCACCAAACCCGGGACAGGGGGCGCTTGAGCAGTACTTC	CASSPNPGQGALEQYF
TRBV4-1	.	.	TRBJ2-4	TGCGCCAGCAGCCAAGAGCTCACCAGGGGGGTGCTAGCCAAAAACATTCAGTACTTC	CASSQELTRGVLAKNIQYF
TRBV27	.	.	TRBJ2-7	TGTGCCAGCCTCCCTGCCCAGGGATTTTTCGCCGAGCAGTACTTC	CASLPAQGFFAEQYF
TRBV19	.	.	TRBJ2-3	TGTGCCAGTAGTATTGGACAGGGAGGGGTAGATACGCAGTATTTT	CASSIGQGGVDTQYF
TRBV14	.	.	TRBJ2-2	TGTGCCAGCAGCCAAGATGCCAGAATCGCGAACACCGGGGAGCTGTTTTTT	CASSQDARIANTGELFF
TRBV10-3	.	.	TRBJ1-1	TGTGCCATCATCCGCTCTTCTGGCTGGGGCACTGAAGCTTTCTTT	CAIIRSSGWGTEAFF
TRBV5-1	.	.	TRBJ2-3	TGCGCCAGCAGCTTGGGGTTCGGGCGGGGTAGCACAGATACGCAGTATTTT	CASSLGFGRGSTDTQYF
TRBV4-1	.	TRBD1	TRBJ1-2	TGCGCCAGCAGCCAAGAGGGGACAGGGTTCTATGGCTACACCTTC	CASSQEGTGFYGYTF
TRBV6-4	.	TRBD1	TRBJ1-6	TGTGCCACTACAGGGGGCGTGGGTTCACCCCTCCACTTT	CATTGGVGSPLHF
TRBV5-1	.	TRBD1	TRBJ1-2	TGCGCCAGCAGCCCCATGACAGGGGGCCGAGGCTATGGCTACACCTTC	CASSPMTGGRGYGYTF
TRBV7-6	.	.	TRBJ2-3	TGTGCCAGCGGAGAGGGGCGAAGCACAGATACGCAGTATTTT	CASGEGRSTDTQYF
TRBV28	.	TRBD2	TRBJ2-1	TGTGCCAGCACCCTACTAGCGGAGTACAATGAGCAGTTCTTC	CASTLLAEYNEQFF
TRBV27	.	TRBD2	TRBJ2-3	TGTGCCAGCAGTTTATTAGGGCTAGCGGGAGAAAGCACAGATACGCAGTATTTT	CASSLLGLAGESTDTQYF
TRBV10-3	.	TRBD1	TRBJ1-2	TGTGCCATAAGACCGGGACAGGGTTCGGGCTATGGCTACACCTTC	CAIRPGQGSGYGYTF
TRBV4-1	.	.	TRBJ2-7	TGCGCCAGCAGCCAAGTGGGGGGCCTCTCCTACGAGCAGTACTTC	CASSQVGGLSYEQYF
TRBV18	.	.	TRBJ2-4	TGTGCCAGCTCACCGCTTCCCGGGACGGCCCTAGCCAAAAACATTCAGTACTTC	CASSPLPGTALAKNIQYF
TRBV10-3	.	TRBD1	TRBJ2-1	TGTGCCATCAGTACGGGACAGGGGAACAATGAGCAGTTCTTC	CAISTGQGNNEQFF
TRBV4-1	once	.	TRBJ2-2	TGCGCCAGCAGCCAAGGTGGCGGGATGAACACCGGGGAGCTGTTTTTT	CASSQGGGMNTGELFF
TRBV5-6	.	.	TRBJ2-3	TGTGCCAGCAGCTTGGGGGTAGATACGCAGTATTTT	CASSLGVDTQYF
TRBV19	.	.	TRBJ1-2	TGTGCCAGTACCCCCCGGGTAGATGGTTATGGCTACACCTTC	CASTPRVDGYGYTF